This TCR beta chain comes out of a study of blood T cell repertoires in COVID-19. Across the whole study: PBMCs, B-cell-depleted T cells, or T cells were the source of the cDNA or gDNA that made up the material.

TCRdb's table, derived via immunoSEQ multiplex PCR, lists solely in-frame clones and lacks some. The top ten hold roughly 0.25% of the sample, which has just over 650,000 clones, 70% to 90% seen once. This clone was counted ten times or more. This clonotype originated in a woman under 30 with acute or convalescent COVID-19. The material sequenced was peripheral blood.

The CDR3 spells CASSDPGTNLASQPQHF. Here the CDR3 DNA reads TGTGCCAGCAGTGATCCCGGGACAAACCTGGCCAGTCAGCCCCAGCATTTT. The rearrangement links TRBV2 to TRBJ1-5; possibly TRBD1 for D (6 bases). V shed 3 bases and J shed 6 bases, with 21 bases lying between them. CDR1 is SNHLY and CDR2 is FYNNEI in the germline V gene. The CDR3 length is 17 residues.